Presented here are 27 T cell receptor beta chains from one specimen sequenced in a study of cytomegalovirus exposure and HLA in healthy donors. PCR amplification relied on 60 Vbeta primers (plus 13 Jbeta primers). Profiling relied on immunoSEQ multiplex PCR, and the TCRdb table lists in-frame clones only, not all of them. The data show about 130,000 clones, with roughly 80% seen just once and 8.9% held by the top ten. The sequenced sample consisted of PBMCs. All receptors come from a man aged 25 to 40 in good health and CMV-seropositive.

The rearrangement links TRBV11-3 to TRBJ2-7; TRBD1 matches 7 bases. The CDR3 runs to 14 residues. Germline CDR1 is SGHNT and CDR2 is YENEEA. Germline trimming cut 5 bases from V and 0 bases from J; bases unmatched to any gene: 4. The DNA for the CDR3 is TGTGCCAGCAGCCAGGGACAGAGCTCCTACGAGCAGTACTTC. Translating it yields CASSQGQSSYEQYF.

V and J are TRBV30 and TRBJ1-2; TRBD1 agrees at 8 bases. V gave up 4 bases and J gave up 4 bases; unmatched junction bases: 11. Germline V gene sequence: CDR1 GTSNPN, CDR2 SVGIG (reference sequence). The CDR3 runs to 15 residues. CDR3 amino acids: CAWIPGGGPSYGYTF. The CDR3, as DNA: TGTGCCTGGATTCCAGGGGGCGGTCCCTCCTATGGCTACACCTTC.

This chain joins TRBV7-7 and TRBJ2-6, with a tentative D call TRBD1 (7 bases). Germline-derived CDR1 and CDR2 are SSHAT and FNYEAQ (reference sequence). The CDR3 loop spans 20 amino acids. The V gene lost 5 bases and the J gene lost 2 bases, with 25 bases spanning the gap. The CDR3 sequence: CASSPRRQGGSFAGANVLTF. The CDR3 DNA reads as TGTGCCAGCAGCCCCCGTCGGCAGGGGGGCTCTTTTGCTGGGGCCAACGTCCTGACTTTC.

The CDR3 sequence: CASSNRGGYTF. The CDR3 nucleotides read TGTGCCAGTAGTAACAGGGGTGGCTACACCTTC. The chain links TRBV19 to TRBJ1-2; TRBD1 aligns across 7 bases. The CDR3 sequence is 11 residues long. The trim removed 4 bases at V and 7 bases at J, leaving 0 bases unmatched. CDR1 LNHDA and CDR2 SQIVND come from the germline V gene (reference sequence).

CDR3 region: CAISAVGTGGGYEQYF. The CDR3 nucleotides read TGTGCCATCAGTGCCGTTGGGACAGGGGGAGGTTACGAGCAGTACTTC. The chain is built from TRBV10-3 and TRBJ2-7; 11 nucleotides match TRBD1. In germline, CDR1 is ENHRY, CDR2 SYGVKD. V lost 4 bases, J lost 4 bases, and 9 bases stayed unmatched. There are 16 residues in the CDR3.

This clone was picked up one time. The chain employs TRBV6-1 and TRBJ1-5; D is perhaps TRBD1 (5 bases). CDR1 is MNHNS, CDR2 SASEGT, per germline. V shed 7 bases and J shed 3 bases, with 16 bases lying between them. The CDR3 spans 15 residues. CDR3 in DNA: TGTGCCAGCATATGGTTTAGGGACTCCAATCAGCCCCAGCATTTT. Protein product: CASIWFRDSNQPQHF.

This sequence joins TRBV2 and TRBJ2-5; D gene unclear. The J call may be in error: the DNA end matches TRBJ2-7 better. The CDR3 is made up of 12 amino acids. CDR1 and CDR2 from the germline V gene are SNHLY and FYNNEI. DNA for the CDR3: TGTGCCAGCAGTTTACCAAGTTACGAGCAGTACTTC. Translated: CASSLPSYEQYF.

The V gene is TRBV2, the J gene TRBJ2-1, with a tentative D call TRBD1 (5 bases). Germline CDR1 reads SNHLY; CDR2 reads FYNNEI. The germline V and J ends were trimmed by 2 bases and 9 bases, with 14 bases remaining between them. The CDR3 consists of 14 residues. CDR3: CASSERIGAVEQFF. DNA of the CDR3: TGTGCCAGCAGTGAAAGGATAGGGGCAGTTGAGCAGTTCTTC.

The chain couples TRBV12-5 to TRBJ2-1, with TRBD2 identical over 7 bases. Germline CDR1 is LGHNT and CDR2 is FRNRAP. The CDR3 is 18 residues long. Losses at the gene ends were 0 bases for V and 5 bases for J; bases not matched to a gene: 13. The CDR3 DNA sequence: TGTGCTAGTGGTTTGGTGCCGGATGGGACTATCCTCCACAATGAGCAGTTCTTC. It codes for CASGLVPDGTILHNEQFF.

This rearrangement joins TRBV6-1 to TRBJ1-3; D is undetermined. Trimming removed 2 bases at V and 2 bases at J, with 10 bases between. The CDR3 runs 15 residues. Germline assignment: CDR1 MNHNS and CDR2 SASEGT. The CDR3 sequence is CASSETAATGNTIYF. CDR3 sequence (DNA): TGTGCCAGCAGTGAAACGGCGGCTACTGGAAACACCATATATTTT.

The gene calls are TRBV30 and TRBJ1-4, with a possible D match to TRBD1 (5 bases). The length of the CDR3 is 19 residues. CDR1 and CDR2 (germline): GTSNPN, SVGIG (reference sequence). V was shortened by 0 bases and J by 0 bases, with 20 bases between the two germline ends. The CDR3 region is CAWSVRWGVQDSTNEKLFF. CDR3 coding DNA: TGTGCCTGGAGTGTACGGTGGGGGGTGCAAGACTCAACTAATGAAAAACTGTTTTTT.

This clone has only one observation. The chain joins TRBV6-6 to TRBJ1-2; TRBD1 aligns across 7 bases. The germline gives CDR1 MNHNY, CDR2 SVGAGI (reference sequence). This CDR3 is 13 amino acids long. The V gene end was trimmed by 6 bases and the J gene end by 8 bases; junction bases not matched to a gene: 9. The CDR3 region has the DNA TGTGCCAGCAGGTACAGGGACAGAGGCGGCTACACCTTC. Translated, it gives CASRYRDRGGYTF.

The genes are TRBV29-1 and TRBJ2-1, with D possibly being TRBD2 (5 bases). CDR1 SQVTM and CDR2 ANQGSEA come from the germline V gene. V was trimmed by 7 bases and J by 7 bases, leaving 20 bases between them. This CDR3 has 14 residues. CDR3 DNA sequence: TGCAGCGCGAAACGGGGTTTCGATCGGAATGAGCAGTTCTTC. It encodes CSAKRGFDRNEQFF.

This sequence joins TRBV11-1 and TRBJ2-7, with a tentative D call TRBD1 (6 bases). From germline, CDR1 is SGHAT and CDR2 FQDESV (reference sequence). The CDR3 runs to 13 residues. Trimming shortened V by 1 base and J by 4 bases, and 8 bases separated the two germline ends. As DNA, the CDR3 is TGTGCCAGCAGCTTAGGACAGGTATACGAGCAGTACTTC. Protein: CASSLGQVYEQYF. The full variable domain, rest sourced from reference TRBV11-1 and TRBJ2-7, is EAEVAQSPRYKITEKSQAVAFWCDPISGHATLYWYRQILGQGPELLVQFQDESVVDDSQLPKDRFSAERLKGVDSTLKIQPAELGDSAMYLCASSLGQVYEQYFGPGTRLTVT.

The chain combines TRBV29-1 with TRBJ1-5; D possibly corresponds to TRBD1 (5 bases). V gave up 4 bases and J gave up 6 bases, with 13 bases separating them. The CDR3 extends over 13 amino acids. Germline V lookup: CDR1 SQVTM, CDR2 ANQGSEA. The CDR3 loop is CSVVGGRGQPQHF. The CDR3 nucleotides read TGCAGCGTTGTGGGGGGGAGAGGTCAGCCCCAGCATTTT. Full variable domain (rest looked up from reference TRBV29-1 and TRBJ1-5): SAVISQKPSRDICQRGTSLTIQCQVDSQVTMMFWYRQQPGQSLTLIATANQGSEATYESGFVIDKFPISRPNLTFSTLTVSNMSPEDSSIYLCSVVGGRGQPQHFGDGTRLSIL.

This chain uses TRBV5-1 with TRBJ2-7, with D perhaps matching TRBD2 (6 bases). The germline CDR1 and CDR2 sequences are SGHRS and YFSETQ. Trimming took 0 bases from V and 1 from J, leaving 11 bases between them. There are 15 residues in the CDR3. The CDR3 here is CASSLDFGGSYEQYF. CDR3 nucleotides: TGCGCCAGCAGCTTGGATTTCGGGGGATCCTACGAGCAGTACTTC.

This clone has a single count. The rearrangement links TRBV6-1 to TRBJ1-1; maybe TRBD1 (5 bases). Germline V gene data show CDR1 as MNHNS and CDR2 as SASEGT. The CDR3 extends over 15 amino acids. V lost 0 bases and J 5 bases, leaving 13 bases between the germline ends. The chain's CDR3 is CASSEAGRAGTEAFF. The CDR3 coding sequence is TGTGCCAGCAGTGAAGCAGGCAGGGCGGGGACTGAAGCTTTCTTT.

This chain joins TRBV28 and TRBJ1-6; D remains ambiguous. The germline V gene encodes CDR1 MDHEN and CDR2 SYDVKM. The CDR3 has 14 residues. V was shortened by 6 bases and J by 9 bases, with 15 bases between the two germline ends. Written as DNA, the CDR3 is TGTGCCAGCAGGCGGGGAGGTATGGGTTCACCCCTCCACTTT. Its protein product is CASRRGGMGSPLHF.

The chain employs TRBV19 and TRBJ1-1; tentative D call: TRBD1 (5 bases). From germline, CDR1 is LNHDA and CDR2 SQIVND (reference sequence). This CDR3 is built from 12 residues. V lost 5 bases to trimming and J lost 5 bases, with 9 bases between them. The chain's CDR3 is CASSQGSTEAFF. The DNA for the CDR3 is TGTGCCAGTAGTCAGGGTTCTACTGAAGCTTTCTTT. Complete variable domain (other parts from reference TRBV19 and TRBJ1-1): DGGITQSPKYLFRKEGQNVTLSCEQNLNHDAMYWYRQDPGQGLRLIYYSQIVNDFQKGDIAEGYSVSREKKESFPLTVTSAQKNPTAFYLCASSQGSTEAFFGQGTRLTVV.

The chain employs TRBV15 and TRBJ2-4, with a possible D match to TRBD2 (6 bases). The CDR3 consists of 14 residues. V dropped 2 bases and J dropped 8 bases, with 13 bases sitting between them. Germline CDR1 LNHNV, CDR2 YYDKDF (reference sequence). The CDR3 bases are TGTGCCACCAGCAGATCGGGGGTAGGGGACATTCAGTACTTC. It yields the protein CATSRSGVGDIQYF.

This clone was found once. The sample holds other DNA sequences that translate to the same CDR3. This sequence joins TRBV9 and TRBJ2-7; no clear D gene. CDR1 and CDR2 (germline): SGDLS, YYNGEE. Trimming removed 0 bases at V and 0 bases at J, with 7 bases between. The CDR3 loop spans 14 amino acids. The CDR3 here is CASSVGGDSYEQYF. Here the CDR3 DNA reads TGTGCCAGCAGCGTAGGAGGAGACTCCTACGAGCAGTACTTC. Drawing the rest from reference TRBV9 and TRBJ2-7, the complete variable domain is DSGVTQTPKHLITATGQRVTLRCSPRSGDLSVYWYQQSLDQGLQFLIQYYNGEERAKGNILERFSAQQFPDLHSELNLSSLELGDSALYFCASSVGGDSYEQYFGPGTRLTVT.

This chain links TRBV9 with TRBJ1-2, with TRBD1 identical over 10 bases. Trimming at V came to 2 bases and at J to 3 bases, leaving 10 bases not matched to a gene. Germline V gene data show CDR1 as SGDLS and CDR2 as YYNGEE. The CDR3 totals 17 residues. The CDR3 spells CASSVGGTGDLYYGYTF. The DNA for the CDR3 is TGTGCCAGCAGCGTTGGAGGGACAGGGGATCTTTACTATGGCTACACCTTC. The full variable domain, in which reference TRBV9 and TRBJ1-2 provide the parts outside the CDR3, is DSGVTQTPKHLITATGQRVTLRCSPRSGDLSVYWYQQSLDQGLQFLIQYYNGEERAKGNILERFSAQQFPDLHSELNLSSLELGDSALYFCASSVGGTGDLYYGYTFGSGTRLTVV.

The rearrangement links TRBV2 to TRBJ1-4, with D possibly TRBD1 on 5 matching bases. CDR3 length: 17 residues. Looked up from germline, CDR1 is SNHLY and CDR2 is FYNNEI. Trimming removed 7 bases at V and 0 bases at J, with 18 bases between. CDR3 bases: TGTGCCAGCATTGGTGGTGGGGGACTTGCAACTAATGAAAAACTGTTTTTT. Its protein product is CASIGGGGLATNEKLFF.

CDR3 DNA sequence: TGTGCCAGTAGTATGAGGGACAGGTCCCCTACCGGGGAGCTGTTTTTT. It encodes CASSMRDRSPTGELFF. V gene TRBV19 combines with J gene TRBJ2-2, with TRBD1 matching 8 bases. Germline V lookup: CDR1 LNHDA, CDR2 SQIVND (reference sequence). Trimming at V came to 3 bases and at J to 5 bases, leaving 8 bases not matched to a gene. The CDR3 spans 16 residues.

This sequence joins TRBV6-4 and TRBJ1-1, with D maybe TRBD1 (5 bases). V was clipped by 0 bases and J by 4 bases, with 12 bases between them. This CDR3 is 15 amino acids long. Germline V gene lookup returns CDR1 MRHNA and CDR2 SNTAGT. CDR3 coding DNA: TGTGCCAGCAGTGACTCTAGTTACGGGGGCACTGAAGCTTTCTTT. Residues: CASSDSSYGGTEAFF.

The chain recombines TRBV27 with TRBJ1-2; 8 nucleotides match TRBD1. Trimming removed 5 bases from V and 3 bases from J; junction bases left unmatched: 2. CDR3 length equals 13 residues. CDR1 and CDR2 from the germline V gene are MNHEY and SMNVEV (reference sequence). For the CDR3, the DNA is TGTGCCAGCAGTCCGACAGGGGACTATGGCTACACCTTC. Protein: CASSPTGDYGYTF.

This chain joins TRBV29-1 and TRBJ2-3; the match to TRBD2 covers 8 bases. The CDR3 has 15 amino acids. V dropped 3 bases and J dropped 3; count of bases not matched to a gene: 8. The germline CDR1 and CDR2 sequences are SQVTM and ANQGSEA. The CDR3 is CSVESRGGPTDTQYF. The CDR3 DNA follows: TGCAGCGTTGAGTCACGGGGGGGACCAACAGATACGCAGTATTTT.